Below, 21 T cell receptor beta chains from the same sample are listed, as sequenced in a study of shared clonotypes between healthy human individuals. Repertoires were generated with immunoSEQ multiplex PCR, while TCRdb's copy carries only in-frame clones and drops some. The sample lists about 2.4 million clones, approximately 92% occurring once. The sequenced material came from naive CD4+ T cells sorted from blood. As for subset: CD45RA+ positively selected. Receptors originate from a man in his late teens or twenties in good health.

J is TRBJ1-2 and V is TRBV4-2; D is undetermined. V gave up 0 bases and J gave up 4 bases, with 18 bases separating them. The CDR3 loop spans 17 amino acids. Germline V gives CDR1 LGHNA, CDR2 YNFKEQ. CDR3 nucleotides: TGTGCCAGCAGCCAAGATGTCGAGTCGCCCAGGATCTATGGCTACACCTTC. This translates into CASSQDVESPRIYGYTF.

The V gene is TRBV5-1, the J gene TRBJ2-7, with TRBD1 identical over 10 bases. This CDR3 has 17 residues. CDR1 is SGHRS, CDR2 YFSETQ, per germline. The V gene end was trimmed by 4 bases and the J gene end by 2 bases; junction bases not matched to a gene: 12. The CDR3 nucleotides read TGCGCCAGCAGCCTGGCGGGGACAGGGGCCGGAACCTACGAGCAGTACTTC. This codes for CASSLAGTGAGTYEQYF.

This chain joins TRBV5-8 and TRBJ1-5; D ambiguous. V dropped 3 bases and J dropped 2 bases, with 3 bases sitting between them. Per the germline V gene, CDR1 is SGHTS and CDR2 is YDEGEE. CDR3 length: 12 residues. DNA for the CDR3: TGTGCCAGCAGCTCGCGCAATCAGCCCCAGCATTTT. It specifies CASSSRNQPQHF.

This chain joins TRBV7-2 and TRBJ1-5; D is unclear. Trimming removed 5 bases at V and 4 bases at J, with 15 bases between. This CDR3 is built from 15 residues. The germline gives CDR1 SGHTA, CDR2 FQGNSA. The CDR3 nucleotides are TGTGCCAGCAGCCAAACTGGGGTCCGGAATCAGCCCCAGCATTTT. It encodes CASSQTGVRNQPQHF.

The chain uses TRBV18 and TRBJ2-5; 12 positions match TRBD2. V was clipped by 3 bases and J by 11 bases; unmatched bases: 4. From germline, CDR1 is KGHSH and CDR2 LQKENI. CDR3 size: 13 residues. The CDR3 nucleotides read TGTGCCAGCTCACCCCCGGGACTAGCGGGTCAGTACTTC. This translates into CASSPPGLAGQYF.

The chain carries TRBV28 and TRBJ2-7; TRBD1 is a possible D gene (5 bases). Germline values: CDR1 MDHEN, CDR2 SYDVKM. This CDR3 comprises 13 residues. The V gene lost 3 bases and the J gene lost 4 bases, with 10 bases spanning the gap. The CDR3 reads CASSFGRAYEQYF. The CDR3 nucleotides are TGTGCCAGCAGTTTTGGCAGGGCGTACGAGCAGTACTTC.

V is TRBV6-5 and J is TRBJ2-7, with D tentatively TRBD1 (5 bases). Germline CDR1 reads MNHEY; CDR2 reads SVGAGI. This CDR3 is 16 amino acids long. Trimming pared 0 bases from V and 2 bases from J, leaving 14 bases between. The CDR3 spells CASSYSAGRNPYEQYF. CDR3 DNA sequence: TGTGCCAGCAGTTACTCGGCAGGGCGTAACCCCTACGAGCAGTACTTC.

CDR3 DNA sequence: TGTGCCAGTGAATCGAATCGGGGGTCCTCCTACGAGCAGTACTTC. It specifies CASESNRGSSYEQYF. The rearrangement uses TRBV2 and TRBJ2-7; perhaps TRBD2 as D (6 bases). V shed 9 bases and J shed 0 bases, with 18 bases lying between them. The CDR3 sequence is 15 residues long. In germline, CDR1 is SNHLY, CDR2 FYNNEI.

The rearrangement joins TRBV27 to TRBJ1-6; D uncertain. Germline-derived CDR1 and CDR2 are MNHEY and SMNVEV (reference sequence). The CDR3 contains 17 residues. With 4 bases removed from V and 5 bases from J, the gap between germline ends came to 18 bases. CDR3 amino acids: CASSWKSAGADNSPLHF. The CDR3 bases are TGTGCCAGCAGTTGGAAGTCGGCCGGAGCTGATAATTCACCCCTCCACTTT.

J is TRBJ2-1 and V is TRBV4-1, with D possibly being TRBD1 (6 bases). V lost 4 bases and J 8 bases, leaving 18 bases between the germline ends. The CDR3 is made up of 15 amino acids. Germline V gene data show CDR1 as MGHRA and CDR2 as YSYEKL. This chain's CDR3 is CASSRTRTDFDEQFF. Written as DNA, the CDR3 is TGCGCCAGCAGCCGAACGCGGACAGACTTTGATGAGCAGTTCTTC.

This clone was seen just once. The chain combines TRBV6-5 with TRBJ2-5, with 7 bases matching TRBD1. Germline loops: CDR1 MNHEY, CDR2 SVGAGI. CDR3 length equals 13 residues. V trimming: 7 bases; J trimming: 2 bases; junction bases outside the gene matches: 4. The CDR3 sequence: CASNPGGQETQYF. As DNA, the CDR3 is TGTGCCAGCAACCCAGGGGGACAAGAGACCCAGTACTTC.

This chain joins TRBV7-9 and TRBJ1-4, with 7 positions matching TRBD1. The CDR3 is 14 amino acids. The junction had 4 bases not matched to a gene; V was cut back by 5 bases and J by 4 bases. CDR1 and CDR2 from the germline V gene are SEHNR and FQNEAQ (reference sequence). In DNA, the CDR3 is TGTGCCAGCAGCAAAGACAGGGATAATGAAAAACTGTTTTTT. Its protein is CASSKDRDNEKLFF.

In nucleotides, the CDR3 is TGTGCCAGCAGCTACCGGACAGGGAGTTCCTACAATGAGCAGTTCTTC. Amino acid sequence: CASSYRTGSSYNEQFF. The rearrangement joins TRBV7-2 to TRBJ2-1, with 8 bases matching TRBD1. Trimming removed 4 bases from V and 1 base from J; junction bases left unmatched: 6. Germline CDR1 SGHTA, CDR2 FQGNSA. The CDR3 has 16 amino acids. Together with reference TRBV7-2 and TRBJ2-1, the CDR3 gives the full variable domain: GAGVSQSPSNKVTEKGKDVELRCDPISGHTALYWYRQSLGQGLEFLIYFQGNSAPDKSGLPSDRFSAERTGGSVSTLTIQRTQQEDSAVYLCASSYRTGSSYNEQFFGPGTRLTVL.

The CDR3 nucleotides read TGTGCCAGTAGGTTAGCGGGGACCTCCTACAATGAGCAGTTCTTC. Its translation: CASRLAGTSYNEQFF. This chain uses TRBV19 with TRBJ2-1, with 8 bases fitting TRBD2. The ends lost 6 bases at V and 0 bases at J; junction bases unmatched: 4. Germline V gene data show CDR1 as LNHDA and CDR2 as SQIVND (reference sequence). The CDR3 spans 15 residues.

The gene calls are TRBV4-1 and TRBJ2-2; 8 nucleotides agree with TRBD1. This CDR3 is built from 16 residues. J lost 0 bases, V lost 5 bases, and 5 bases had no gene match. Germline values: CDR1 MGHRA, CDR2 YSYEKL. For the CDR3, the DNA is TGCGCCAGCAGCGCCAGACAGGGGCCGAACACCGGGGAGCTGTTTTTT. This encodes CASSARQGPNTGELFF.

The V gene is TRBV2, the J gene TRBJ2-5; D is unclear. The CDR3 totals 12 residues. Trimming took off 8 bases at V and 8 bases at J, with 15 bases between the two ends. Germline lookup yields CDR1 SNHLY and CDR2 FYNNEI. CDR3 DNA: TGTGCCAGCCGAGTTGGTTTAGGAACCCAGTACTTC. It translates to CASRVGLGTQYF.

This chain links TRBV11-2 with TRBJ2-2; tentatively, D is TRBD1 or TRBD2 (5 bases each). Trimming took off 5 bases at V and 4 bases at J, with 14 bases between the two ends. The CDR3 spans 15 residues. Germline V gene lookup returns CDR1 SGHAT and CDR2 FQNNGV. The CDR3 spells CASSPDPGTTGELFF. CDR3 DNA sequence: TGTGCCAGCAGCCCAGACCCAGGGACCACCGGGGAGCTGTTTTTT.

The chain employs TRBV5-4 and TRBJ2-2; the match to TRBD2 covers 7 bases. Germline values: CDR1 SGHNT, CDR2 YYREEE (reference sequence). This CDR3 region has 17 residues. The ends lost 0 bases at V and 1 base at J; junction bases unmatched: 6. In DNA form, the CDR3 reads TGTGCCAGCAGCTTGGCCACTGGCGGGGGGAACACCGGGGAGCTGTTTTTT. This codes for CASSLATGGGNTGELFF.

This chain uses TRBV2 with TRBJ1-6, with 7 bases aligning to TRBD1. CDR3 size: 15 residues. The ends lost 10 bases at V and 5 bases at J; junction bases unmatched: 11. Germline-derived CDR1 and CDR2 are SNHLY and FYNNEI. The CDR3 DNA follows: TGTGCCATCCTCCCGACAGGGATAGATAATTCACCCCTCCACTTT. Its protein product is CAILPTGIDNSPLHF.

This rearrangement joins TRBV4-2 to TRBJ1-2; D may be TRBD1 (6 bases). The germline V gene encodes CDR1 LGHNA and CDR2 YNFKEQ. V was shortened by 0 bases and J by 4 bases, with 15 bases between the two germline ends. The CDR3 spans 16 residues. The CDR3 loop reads CASSQDQAQGAYGYTF. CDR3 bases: TGTGCCAGCAGCCAAGATCAAGCACAGGGCGCCTATGGCTACACCTTC.

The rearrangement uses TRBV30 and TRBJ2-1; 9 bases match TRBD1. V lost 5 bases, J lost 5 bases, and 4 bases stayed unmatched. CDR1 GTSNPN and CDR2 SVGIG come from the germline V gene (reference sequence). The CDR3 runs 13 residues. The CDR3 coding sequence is TGTGCCTGGGGGGACAGGGCCGACAATGAGCAGTTCTTC. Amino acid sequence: CAWGDRADNEQFF. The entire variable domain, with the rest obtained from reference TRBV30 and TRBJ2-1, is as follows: SQTIHQWPATLVQPVGSPLSLECTVEGTSNPNLYWYRQAAGRGLQLLFYSVGIGQISSEVPQNLSASRPQDRQFILSSKKLLLSDSGFYLCAWGDRADNEQFFGPGTRLTVL.